The clone carrying this TCR beta chain was seen a handful of times. Its matching antigen is unknown. Germline CDR1 and CDR2: MNHEY and SVGAGI. CDR3 size: 14 residues. V trimming: 8 bases; J trimming: 6 bases; junction bases outside the gene matches: 13. This record belongs to a study of Graves' ophthalmopathy and Graves' hyperthyroidism. Findings of the study overall: A model of 13 signatures distinguished ophthalmopathy from stable hyperthyroidism at 87.88% sensitivity and 81.08% specificity. It was with 70.59% sensitivity and under 85% specificity that the model predicted ophthalmopathy progression.

Investigators amplified TCR beta CDR3 regions from RNA transcripts. Investigators did first-round RT-PCR with HTBI primers, then second-round multiplex PCR. TCRdb processed the multiplex PCR reads anew with MiXCR; each CDR3 protein has one entry. In the table there are over a million distinct CDR3 sequences, about 36% of which are singletons. The study recruited hyperthyroidism patients aged 18 to 65 who were newly diagnosed, under 2 months' duration. Ineligible for inclusion were patients with other autoimmune diseases, uncontrolled infections, pregnancy or lactation. The sequenced sample consisted of peripheral blood or thyroid tissue (not recorded which). The source is an adult man with Graves' hyperthyroidism. The V and J genes are TRBV6-5 and TRBJ2-7; 7 bases are shared with TRBD1. The chain's CDR3 is CASRLGTVFSEQYF. The CDR3 DNA sequence: TGTGCCAGCCGTCTCGGGACAGTATTTTCCGAGCAGTACTTC.